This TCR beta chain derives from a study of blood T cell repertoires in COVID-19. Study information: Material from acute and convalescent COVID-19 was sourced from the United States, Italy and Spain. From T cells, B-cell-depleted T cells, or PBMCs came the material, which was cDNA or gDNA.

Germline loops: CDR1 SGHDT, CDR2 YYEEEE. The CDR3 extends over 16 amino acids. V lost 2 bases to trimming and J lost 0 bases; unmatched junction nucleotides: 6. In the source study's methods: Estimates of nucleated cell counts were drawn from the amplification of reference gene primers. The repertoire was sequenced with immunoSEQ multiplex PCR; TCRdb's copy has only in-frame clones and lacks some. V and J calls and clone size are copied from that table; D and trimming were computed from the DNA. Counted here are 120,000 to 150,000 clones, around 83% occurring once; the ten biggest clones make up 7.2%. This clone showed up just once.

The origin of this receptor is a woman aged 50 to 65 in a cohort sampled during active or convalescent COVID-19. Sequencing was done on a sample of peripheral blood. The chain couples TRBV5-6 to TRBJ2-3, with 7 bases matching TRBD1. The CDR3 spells CASSFRTGHSTDTQYF. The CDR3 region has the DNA TGTGCCAGCAGCTTTAGGACAGGACATAGCACAGATACGCAGTATTTT. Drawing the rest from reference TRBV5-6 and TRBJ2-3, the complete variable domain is DAGVTQSPTHLIKTRGQQVTLRCSPKSGHDTVSWYQQALGQGPQFIFQYYEEEERQRGNFPDRFSGHQFPNYSSELNVNALLLGDSALYLCASSFRTGHSTDTQYFGPGTRLTVL.